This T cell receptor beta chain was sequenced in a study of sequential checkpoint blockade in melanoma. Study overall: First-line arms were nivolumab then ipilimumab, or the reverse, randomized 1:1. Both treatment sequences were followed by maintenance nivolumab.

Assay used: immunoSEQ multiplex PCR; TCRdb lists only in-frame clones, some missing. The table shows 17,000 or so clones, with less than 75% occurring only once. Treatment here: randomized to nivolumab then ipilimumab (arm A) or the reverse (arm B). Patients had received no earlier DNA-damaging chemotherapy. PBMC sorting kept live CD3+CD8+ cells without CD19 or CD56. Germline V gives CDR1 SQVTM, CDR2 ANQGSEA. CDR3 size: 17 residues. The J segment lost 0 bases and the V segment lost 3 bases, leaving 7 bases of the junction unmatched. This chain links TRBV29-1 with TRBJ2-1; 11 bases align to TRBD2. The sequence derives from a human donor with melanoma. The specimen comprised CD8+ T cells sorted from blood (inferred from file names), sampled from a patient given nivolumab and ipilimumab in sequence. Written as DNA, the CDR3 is TGCAGCGTTGACGGGGTTAGCGGGAGGGCCTCCTACAATGAGCAGTTCTTC. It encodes CSVDGVSGRASYNEQFF.